This TCR beta chain was captured by sequencing in a study of shared clonotypes between healthy human individuals (dated by TCRdb to the early 2020s). About the investigation overall: The cohort included a few men and a couple of women between 18 and 49 years of age. For each donor, three plates each were used for CD4 naive and CD4 memory, two plates were used for CD8 naive, and one plate was used for CD8 memory. To estimate repertoire size and how much clonotypes are shared between individuals, the study performed deep sequencing of blood TCR repertoires from five healthy adults. Different laboratories and diverse techniques were used to prepare libraries and sequence TCR repertoires, to increase sequencing depth and limit assay-specific biases. Each donor's leukapheresis produced roughly between roughly 0.85 and 9.5 billion PBMCs.

For the CD8 naive samples, CD45RO-negative cells were positively selected for CCR7, yielding a CD45RA+CCR7+ population from which TemRA cells were excluded. The donors were healthy, HIV-negative adults with no recently reported acute infections or vaccinations. Every donor was a Caucasian adult living in Nashville, Tennessee, USA. Blood was collected by leukapheresis, and PBMCs were isolated by Ficoll-Histopaque density gradient centrifugation and then cryopreserved in liquid nitrogen vapor phase. Analytical flow cytometry was used to check the purity and quantity of each magnetically sorted T cell population. Each sorted fraction had its genomic DNA isolated and then quantified by UV absorbance on a Nanodrop 2000c. Remarks on this clone: Its cognate antigen has yet to be identified. No clone much larger than this one lies a single base away; base qualities are absent.

Using the deep immunoSEQ assay, TCR CDR3 regions were amplified from genomic DNA by multiplex PCR. For each cell subset, the extracted genomic DNA was distributed evenly across all wells of several immunoSEQ 96-well plates, and each plate served as one replicate. For sorted subsets, around 200 ng genomic DNA, equal to 25,000 to 35,000 T cell genomes, was loaded into each replicate PCR. Purified libraries were measured with a Qubit 3.0 fluorometer, size-checked on a Bioanalyzer 2100, and measured again with the KAPA Library Quantification kit. A separate single-read 150-cycle Illumina NextSeq 550 flow cell was used to sequence each immunoSEQ 96-well plate. The original methods were these. Because only junctional sequences without quality scores were contained in the immunoSEQ output, filtering matching that applied to full-length reads could not be performed. To assign V/J genes and CDR3, sequences were annotated using PyIR, a Python wrapper for IgBLAST v1.9, with IMGT germline references. Reads with weak V/J assignments (E-value above 1e-6), missing CDR3, stop codons, out-of-frame junctions, or ambiguous translated residues were removed. V3J clonotypes were defined by identical inferred V gene, J gene, and CDR3 amino acid sequence. The percentage overlap between two repertoires was calculated by dividing the number of shared unique clonotypes by the size of the smaller repertoire. RTK rarefaction, the Chao1 estimator, and Recon v2.1 estimates of unobserved clonotypes were used to assess repertoire richness. For all TCRbeta clonotypes obtained by the gDNA method from a handful of donors, generation probabilities were computed with OLGA. TCRdb limited this immuneACCESS table to in-frame rearrangements with V and J called. A share of clones is missing; checked studies link under half to unresolved V genes, and the rest is unexplained. Clone size and V and J calls were adopted from that table, with D and trimming inferred from the DNA. This sample gives 800,000 or so clones in total; about 96% of them show up just once. The ten largest clones add up to around 0.25% of the sample.

There are 12 amino acids in the CDR3, from cysteine to phenylalanine inclusive. Left in the record is the CDR3 DNA by itself, 36 bases read in frame from the first base. From the germline V gene, CDR1 is MGHDK and CDR2 is SYGVNS. V is shortened by 4 bases, J by 6 bases, and the region joining them spans 9 bases. What the work shows at the level of the full study, not this receptor alone: Larger estimated clonotype richness was generally found for naive subsets than for memory subsets. Only blood was sampled, and tissue TCR repertoires likely differ from those in blood. Compared with non-shared clonotypes, the clonotypes found in all four sorted-subset donors had higher generation probabilities. Based on pairwise subsampling, the degree of clonotype sharing among donors was expected to be affected by sequencing depth. Even with the large sequencing depth, rarefaction of the sorted-subset datasets indicated that sequencing was incomplete. Because the study included only a small number of donors, the genetic and exposure-history diversity represented was limited. Across a handful of donors, around 5% of naive CD4, roughly 3.5% of naive CD8, approximately 2.5% of memory CD4, and around 0.4% of memory CD8 clonotypes were shared.

Sequenced sample: naive CD8+ T cells sorted from blood. The cell subset or site label on this specimen signifies: CD45RA+CCR7+. The chain is made from TRBV25-1 and TRBJ1-1; D gene: possibly TRBD1, on 5 matching bases. This TCR derives from a man aged 30 to 45 in good health. The CDR3 corresponds to CASSGSGPEAFF. DNA sequence: TGTGCCAGCAGTGGCTCGGGACCTGAAGCTTTCTTT.